The clone carrying this TCR beta chain has a handful of counts. No antigen is known for it. TCRdb reanalysed the reads using MiXCR and keeps one entry per CDR3 protein. The table shows approximately 1,000,000 distinct CDR3 sequences, with 31% occurring only once. The sample belongs to a study of T cell repertoires in cytomegalovirus infection. The overall study: The public TCR beta signatures pointed to both CMV infection and matching HLA type.

This CDR3 is 13 amino acids long. The J segment lost 10 bases and the V segment lost 5 bases, leaving 3 bases of the junction unmatched. The germline V gene has CDR1 LNHDA and CDR2 SQIVND (reference sequence). The gene calls are TRBV19 and TRBJ2-1; TRBD2 aligns across 12 bases. Sequenced material: cultured CD8+ T cells from PBMCs, taken from culture after CMV antigen stimulation. This receptor was identified in a human donor in good health (CMV status not recorded). Some clones in this sample may be carry-over from other donors' samples. The CDR3 region is CASSPGTSGEQFF. In DNA, the CDR3 is TGTGCCAGTAGTCCCGGGACTAGCGGGGAGCAGTTCTTC.